The clone carrying this T cell receptor beta chain was seen only a few times. The data are from a study of control samples from healthy donors and cancer patients. Clones were sequenced by immunoSEQ multiplex PCR, and TCRdb holds only the in-frame ones, with some missing. The sample has tens of thousands of clones; roughly 92% are singletons. V lost 3 bases and J 4 bases, leaving 12 bases between the germline ends. Germline V gene sequence: CDR1 DFQATT, CDR2 SNEGSKA (reference sequence). The CDR3 runs to 13 residues. Sequencing was done on a sample of blood. The receptor comes from a man aged 25 to 40 in good health. J is TRBJ1-1 and V is TRBV20-1, with a tentative D call TRBD1 (5 bases). In DNA form, the CDR3 reads TGCAGTGCTAGTGGGACGTGGATCACTGAAGCTTTCTTT. It yields the protein CSASGTWITEAFF.